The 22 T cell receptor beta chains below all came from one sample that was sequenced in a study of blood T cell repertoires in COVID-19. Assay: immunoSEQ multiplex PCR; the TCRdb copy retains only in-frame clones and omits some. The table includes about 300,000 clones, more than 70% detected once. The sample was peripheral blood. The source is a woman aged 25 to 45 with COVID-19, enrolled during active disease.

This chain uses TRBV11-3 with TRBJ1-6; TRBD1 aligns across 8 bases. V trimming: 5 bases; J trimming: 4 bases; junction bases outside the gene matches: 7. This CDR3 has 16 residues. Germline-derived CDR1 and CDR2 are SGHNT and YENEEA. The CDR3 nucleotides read TGTGCCAGCAGCCTAGGTGGGGACAGGTATAATTCACCCCTCCACTTT. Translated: CASSLGGDRYNSPLHF.

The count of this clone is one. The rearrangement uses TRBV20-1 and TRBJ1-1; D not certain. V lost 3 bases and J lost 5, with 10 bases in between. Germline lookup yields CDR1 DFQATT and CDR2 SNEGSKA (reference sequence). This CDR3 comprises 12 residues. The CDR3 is CSASDGGTEAFF. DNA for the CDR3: TGCAGTGCTAGTGATGGAGGGACTGAAGCTTTCTTT.

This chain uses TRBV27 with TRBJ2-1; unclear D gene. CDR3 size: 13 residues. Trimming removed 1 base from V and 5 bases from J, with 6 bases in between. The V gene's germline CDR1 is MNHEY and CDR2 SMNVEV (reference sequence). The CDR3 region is CASSLYRDNEQFF. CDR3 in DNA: TGTGCCAGCAGTTTATATCGGGACAATGAGCAGTTCTTC.

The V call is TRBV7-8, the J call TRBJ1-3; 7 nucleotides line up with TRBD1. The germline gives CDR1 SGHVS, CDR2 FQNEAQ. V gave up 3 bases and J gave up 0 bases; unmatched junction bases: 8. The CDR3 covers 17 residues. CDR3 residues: CASSLMGQSRSGNTIYF. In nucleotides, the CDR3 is TGTGCCAGCAGCTTGATGGGACAGAGCCGCTCTGGAAACACCATATATTTT.

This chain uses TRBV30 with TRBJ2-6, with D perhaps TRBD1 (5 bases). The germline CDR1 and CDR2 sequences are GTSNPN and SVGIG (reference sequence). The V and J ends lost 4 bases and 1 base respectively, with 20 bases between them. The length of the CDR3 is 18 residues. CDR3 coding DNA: TGTGCCTGGAAGAAAAGGATCGGCCAGGGATCTGGGGCCAACGTCCTGACTTTC. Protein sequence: CAWKKRIGQGSGANVLTF.

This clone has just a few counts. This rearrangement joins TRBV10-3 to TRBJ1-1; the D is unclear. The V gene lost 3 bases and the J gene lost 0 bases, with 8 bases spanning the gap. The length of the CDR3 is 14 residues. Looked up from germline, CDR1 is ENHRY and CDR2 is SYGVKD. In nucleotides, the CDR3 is TGTGCCATCAGTGACAGTAACATGAACACTGAAGCTTTCTTT. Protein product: CAISDSNMNTEAFF.

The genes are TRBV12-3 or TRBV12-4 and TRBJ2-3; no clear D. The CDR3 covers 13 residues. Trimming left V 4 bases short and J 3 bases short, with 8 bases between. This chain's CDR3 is CASSSFSTDTQYF. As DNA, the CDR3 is TGTGCCAGCAGTTCCTTTTCTACAGATACGCAGTATTTT.

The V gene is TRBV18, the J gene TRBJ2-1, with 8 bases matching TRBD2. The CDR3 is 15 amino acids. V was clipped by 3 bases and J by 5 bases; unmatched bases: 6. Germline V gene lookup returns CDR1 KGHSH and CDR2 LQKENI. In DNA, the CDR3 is TGTGCCAGCTCACCGAGTAGCGGGGCCCACAATGAGCAGTTCTTC. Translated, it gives CASSPSSGAHNEQFF.

CDR3 DNA: TGCGCCAGCAGTCCCACCGGGGATGGCACAGATACGCAGTATTTT. Its protein is CASSPTGDGTDTQYF. The gene calls are TRBV10-2 and TRBJ2-3, with D possibly matching TRBD2 (5 bases). The germline V gene has CDR1 WSHSY and CDR2 SAAADI. This CDR3 spans 15 amino acids. V was pared by 5 bases and J by 1 base, with 13 bases between.

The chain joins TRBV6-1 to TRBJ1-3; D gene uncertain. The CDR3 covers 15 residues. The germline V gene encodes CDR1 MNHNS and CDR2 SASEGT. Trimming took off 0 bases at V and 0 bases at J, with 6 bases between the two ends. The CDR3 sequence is CASSEALSSGNTIYF. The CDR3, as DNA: TGTGCCAGCAGTGAAGCGCTGAGCTCTGGAAACACCATATATTTT.

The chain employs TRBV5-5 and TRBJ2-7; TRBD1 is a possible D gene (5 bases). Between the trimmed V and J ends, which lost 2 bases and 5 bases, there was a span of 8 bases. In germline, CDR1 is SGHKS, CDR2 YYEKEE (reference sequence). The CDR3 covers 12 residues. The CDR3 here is CASSFLGDEQYF. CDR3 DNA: TGTGCCAGCAGCTTCCTAGGGGACGAGCAGTACTTC.

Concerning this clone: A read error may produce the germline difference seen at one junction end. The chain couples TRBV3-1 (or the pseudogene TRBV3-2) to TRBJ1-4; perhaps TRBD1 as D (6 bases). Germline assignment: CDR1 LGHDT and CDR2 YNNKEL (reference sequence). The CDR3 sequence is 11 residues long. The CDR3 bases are TGTGCTAGCAGCCAGGGGCAGGGATTGTTTTTT. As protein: CASSQGQGLFF.

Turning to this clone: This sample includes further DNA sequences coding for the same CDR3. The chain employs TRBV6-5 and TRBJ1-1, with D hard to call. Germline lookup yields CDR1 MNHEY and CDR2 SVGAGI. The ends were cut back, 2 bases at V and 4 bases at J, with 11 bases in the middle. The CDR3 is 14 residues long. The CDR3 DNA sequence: TGTGCCAGCAGTTACGATTCGGGTGGCACTGAAGCTTTCTTT. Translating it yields CASSYDSGGTEAFF.

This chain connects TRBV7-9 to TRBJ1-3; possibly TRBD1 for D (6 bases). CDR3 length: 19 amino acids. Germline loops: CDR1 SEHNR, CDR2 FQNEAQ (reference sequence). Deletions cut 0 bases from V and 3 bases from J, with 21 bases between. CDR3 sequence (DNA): TGTGCCAGCAGCTTAGCGAGGAATCCAGGGGAAAGAATTGGAAACACCATATATTTT. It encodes CASSLARNPGERIGNTIYF.

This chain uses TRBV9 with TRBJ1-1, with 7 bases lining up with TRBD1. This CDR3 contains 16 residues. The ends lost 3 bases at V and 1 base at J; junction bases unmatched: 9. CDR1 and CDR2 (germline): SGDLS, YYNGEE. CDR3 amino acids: CASSGTGVAGNTEAFF. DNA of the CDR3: TGTGCCAGCAGCGGAACAGGGGTTGCGGGGAACACTGAAGCTTTCTTT.

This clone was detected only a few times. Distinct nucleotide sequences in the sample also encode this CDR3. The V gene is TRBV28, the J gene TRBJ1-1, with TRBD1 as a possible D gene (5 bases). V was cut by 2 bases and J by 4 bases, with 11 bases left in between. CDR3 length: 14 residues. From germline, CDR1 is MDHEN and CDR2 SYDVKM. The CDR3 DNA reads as TGTGCCAGCAGTTTAACCGGGGGGGGCACTGAAGCTTTCTTT. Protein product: CASSLTGGGTEAFF.

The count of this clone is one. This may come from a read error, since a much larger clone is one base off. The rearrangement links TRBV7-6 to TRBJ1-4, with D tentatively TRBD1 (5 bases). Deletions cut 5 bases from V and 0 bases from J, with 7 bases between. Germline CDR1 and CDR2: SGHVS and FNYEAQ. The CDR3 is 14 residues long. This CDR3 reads CASSRGATNEKLFF. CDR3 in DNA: TGTGCCAGCAGCCGGGGGGCAACTAATGAAAAACTGTTTTTT.

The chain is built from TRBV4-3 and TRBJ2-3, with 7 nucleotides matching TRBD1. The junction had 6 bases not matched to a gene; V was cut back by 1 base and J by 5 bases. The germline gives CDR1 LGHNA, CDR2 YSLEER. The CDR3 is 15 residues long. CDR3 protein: CASSQGSGTEDTQYF. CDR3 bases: TGCGCCAGCAGCCAAGGATCCGGGACAGAAGATACGCAGTATTTT.

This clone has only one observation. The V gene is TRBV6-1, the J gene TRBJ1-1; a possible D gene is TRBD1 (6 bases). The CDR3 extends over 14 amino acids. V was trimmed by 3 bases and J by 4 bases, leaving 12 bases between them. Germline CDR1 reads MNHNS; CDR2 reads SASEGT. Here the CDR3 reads CASSEITRGTEAFF. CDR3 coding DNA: TGTGCCAGCAGTGAGATTACCAGGGGCACTGAAGCTTTCTTT.

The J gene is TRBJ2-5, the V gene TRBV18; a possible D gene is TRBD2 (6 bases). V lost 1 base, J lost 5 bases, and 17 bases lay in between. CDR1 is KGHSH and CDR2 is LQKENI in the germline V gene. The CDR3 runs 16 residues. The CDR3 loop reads CASSPLRSHGGETQYF. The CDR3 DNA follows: TGTGCCAGCTCACCACTAAGATCGCACGGGGGTGAGACCCAGTACTTC.

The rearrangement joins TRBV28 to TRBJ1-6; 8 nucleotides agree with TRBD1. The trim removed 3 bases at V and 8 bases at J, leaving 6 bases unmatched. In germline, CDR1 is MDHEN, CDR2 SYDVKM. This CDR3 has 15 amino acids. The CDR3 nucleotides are TGTGCCAGCAGTTTCGGCGACAGGGGCTATTCACCCCTCCACTTT. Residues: CASSFGDRGYSPLHF. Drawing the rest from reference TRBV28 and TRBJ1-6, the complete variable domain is DVKVTQSSRYLVKRTGEKVFLECVQDMDHENMFWYRQDPGLGLRLIYFSYDVKMKEKGDIPEGYSVSREKKERFSLILESASTNQTSMYLCASSFGDRGYSPLHFGNGTRLTVT.

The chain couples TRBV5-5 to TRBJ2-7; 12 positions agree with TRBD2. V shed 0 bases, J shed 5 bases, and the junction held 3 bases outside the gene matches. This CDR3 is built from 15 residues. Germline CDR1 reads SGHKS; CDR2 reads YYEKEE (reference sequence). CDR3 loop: CASSLASGGADEQYF. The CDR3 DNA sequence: TGTGCCAGCAGCTTGGCTAGCGGGGGGGCTGACGAGCAGTACTTC.